This entry is about one TCR beta chain. Time point of the sample: blood 4 weeks post-SBRT, at nephrectomy. The treatment was: 15 Gy SBRT to primary tumor, nephrectomy 4 weeks later. The tumor was a clear cell renal cell carcinoma. The data are from a study of radiation and T cells in renal cell carcinoma. Profiling relied on immunoSEQ multiplex PCR, and the TCRdb table lists in-frame clones only, not all of them. The sample records 140,000 to 150,000 clones, 75% to 90% being singletons. V dropped 4 bases and J dropped 2; count of bases not matched to a gene: 4. Germline values: CDR1 SGDLS, CDR2 YYNGEE. The CDR3 runs to 14 residues.

The chain combines TRBV9 with TRBJ2-3; 7 bases line up with TRBD2. The material was blood, obtained from a patient whose treatment included radiotherapy and nephrectomy. The receptor's source is a woman aged 45-59 years with renal cell carcinoma. The CDR3, as DNA: TGTGCCAGCAGCACAAGGGACTACACAGATACGCAGTATTTT. Protein product: CASSTRDYTDTQYF. Based on the CDR3 plus reference TRBV9 and TRBJ2-3, the full variable domain is DSGVTQTPKHLITATGQRVTLRCSPRSGDLSVYWYQQSLDQGLQFLIQYYNGEERAKGNILERFSAQQFPDLHSELNLSSLELGDSALYFCASSTRDYTDTQYFGPGTRLTVL.